A selection of T cell receptor beta chains follows, all from one sample in a study of monozygotic twins with inflammatory bowel disease. TCRdb reprocessed the 5' RACE reads and stores each CDR3 protein as one record, lacking DNA. The sample has 440,000 or so distinct CDR3 sequences. Specimen: blood. All receptors come from a human donor with ulcerative colitis or Crohn's disease, or a healthy co-twin of an affected twin (not recorded which). Each CDR3 is given with its conserved first and last residue.

j_call	v_call	cdr3_aa
TRBJ1-2	TRBV29-1	CSVKDRGGGYTF
TRBJ2-3	TRBV10-3	CASRTGLETDTQYF
TRBJ2-7	TRBV29-1	CSAGGHAGREQYF
TRBJ1-2	TRBV3-1	CASSKAGHGYTF
TRBJ2-2	TRBV7-8	CASSLAGYGELFF
TRBJ2-1	TRBV12-3/TRBV12-4	CASSPSGGRNEQFF
TRBJ2-2	TRBV5-5	CASSFGSGSITGELFF
TRBJ1-2	TRBV7-9	CASSPSGTGGGYTF
TRBJ2-5	TRBV7-2	CASSRSGKETQYF
TRBJ2-5	TRBV27	CASSLEGARGETQYF
TRBJ2-3	TRBV7-9	CASKEGAMDTQYF
TRBJ1-1	TRBV5-4	CASSLTGGRGLRNTEAFF
TRBJ2-2	TRBV11-2	CASSFRPPFANTGELFF
TRBJ2-7	TRBV30	CAWTSTTYEQYF
TRBJ2-1	TRBV7-6	CASSSGWGQGINEQFF
TRBJ2-4	TRBV11-2	CASSLADYPKNIQYF
TRBJ2-2	TRBV28	CASSLGVYVGELFF
TRBJ2-7	TRBV20-1	CSARRDPGSYEQYF
TRBJ2-1	TRBV19	CASSRPSGGSYNEQFF
TRBJ2-1	TRBV29-1	CSVDGDSGRAYNEQFF
TRBJ2-6	TRBV7-9	CASSSGRAAGANVLTF
TRBJ2-1	TRBV6-6	CASGGRAYNEQFF
TRBJ1-6	TRBV7-2	CASSLQGVGNSPLHF
TRBJ2-2	TRBV19	CAGRWQKNTGELFF
TRBJ2-5	TRBV2	CASSLRTIAGVDQETQYF
TRBJ1-1	TRBV5-1	CASSLRTGVNTEAFF
TRBJ2-3	TRBV7-2	CASTQGGPTDTQYF
TRBJ2-1	TRBV5-1	CASSLEASGFSYNEQFF
TRBJ1-6	TRBV6-5	CASSYSSGTGGNSPLHF
TRBJ1-1	TRBV7-3	CASSSWGNTEAFF
TRBJ1-2	TRBV5-5	CASSLDRVVVGYTF
TRBJ1-5	TRBV5-8	CASSLDTGYQPQHF
TRBJ1-1	TRBV15	CATSPHLSIGRADTEAFF
TRBJ1-2	TRBV9	CASSVREGAHNGYTF
TRBJ1-5	TRBV7-2	CASSFGWSSNQPQHF
TRBJ2-2	TRBV5-1	CASSLTSGKVTGELFF
TRBJ2-1	TRBV7-2	CASSFRAGSSYNEQFF
TRBJ2-5	TRBV12-3/TRBV12-4	CASSFTHRVQETQYF
TRBJ2-1	TRBV5-1	CASSLGASVYNEQFF
TRBJ1-5	TRBV27	CASREGFGPQHF
TRBJ2-5	TRBV9	CASSVSGWERVETQYF
TRBJ2-1	TRBV20-1	CSAREGGSSYNEQFF